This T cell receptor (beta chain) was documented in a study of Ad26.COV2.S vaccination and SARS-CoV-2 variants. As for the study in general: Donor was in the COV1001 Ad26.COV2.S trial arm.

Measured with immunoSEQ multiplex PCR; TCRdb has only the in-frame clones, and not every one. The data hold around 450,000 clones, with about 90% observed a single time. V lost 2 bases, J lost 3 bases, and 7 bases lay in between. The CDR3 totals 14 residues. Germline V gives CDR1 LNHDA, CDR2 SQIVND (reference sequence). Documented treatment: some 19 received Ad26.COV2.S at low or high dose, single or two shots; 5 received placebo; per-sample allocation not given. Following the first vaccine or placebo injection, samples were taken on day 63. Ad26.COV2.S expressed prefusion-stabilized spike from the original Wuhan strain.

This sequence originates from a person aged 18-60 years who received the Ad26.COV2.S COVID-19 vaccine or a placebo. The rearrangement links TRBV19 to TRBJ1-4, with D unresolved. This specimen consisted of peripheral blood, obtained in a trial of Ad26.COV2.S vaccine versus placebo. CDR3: CASSINGANEKLFF. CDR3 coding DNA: TGTGCCAGTAGTATAAACGGCGCTAATGAAAAACTGTTTTTT.